This T cell receptor beta chain is from a study of CXCR3-negative and CXCR3-positive naive CD8 T cells. Findings and caveats of the study: Naive CXCR3-positive and CXCR3-negative cells shared similar TRBV-TRBJ usage, unlike memory cells. For memory CD8+ cells diversity was much lower, but both naive subsets had comparably high diversity.

The authors gated naive CD8+ T cells as CD45RO-CCR7+CD27+CD95-. Notes on this clonotype: As yet, its antigen is unknown.

Via 5' RACE with UMI labels, TRB cDNA libraries were prepared. TCRdb re-analyzed the 5' RACE reads; it lists each CDR3 protein once, without DNA. The listing records around 50,000 distinct CDR3 sequences. Sequenced sample: naive CXCR3- CD8+ T cells from blood. Subset of the sample: CD45RO-CCR7+CD27+CD95- naive CD8+ T cells lacking CXCR3 (TNR3-). The sequence was collected from a human donor in good health. Some clones in this sample may be carry-over from other donors' samples.

CDR3 loop: CASSSLVFQETQYF. The J gene is TRBJ2-5, the V gene TRBV28; no DNA is available, so the TRBD2 call from TCRdb remains unchecked. CDR1 is MDHEN and CDR2 is SYDVKM in the germline V gene. The CDR3 length is 14 residues.